The clone carrying this TCR beta chain has just one count. The sample comes from a study of blood T cell repertoires in COVID-19. Per germline, CDR1 LNHDA and CDR2 SQIVND (reference sequence). J lost 8 bases, V lost 10 bases, and 8 bases had no gene match. This CDR3 region has 13 residues. Using immunoSEQ multiplex PCR, the repertoire was profiled, and TCRdb retains in-frame clones only, with some absent. The table records roughly 40,000 clones, 60% to 85% of them present only once. The sample comprised peripheral blood. This clonotype was obtained from a woman older than 75 with acute or convalescent COVID-19. J is TRBJ1-4 and V is TRBV19; 9 bases map to TRBD1. The CDR3 is CATQQGAGEKLFF. In nucleotides, the CDR3 is TGTGCCACCCAACAGGGGGCTGGAGAAAAACTGTTTTTT.